This T cell receptor beta chain was recorded in a study of neoadjuvant nivolumab and ipilimumab in lung cancer. Study results and limitations: Compared with tumor-adjacent uninvolved lung, resected tumors showed greater richness and clonality. Only two of four nivolumab-treated tumors gained richness and clonality by surgery.

Repertoires were generated with immunoSEQ multiplex PCR, while TCRdb's copy carries only in-frame clones and drops some. The repertoire holds 25,000 to 30,000 clones, with approximately 83% as singletons. In its sample, this clone was seen a few times. Its specificity is not known. Trimming left V 3 bases short and J 0 bases short, with 6 bases between. Germline CDR1 SGHTA, CDR2 FQGNSA. This CDR3 region has 15 residues. This TCR came from an adult with non-small cell lung cancer. Sequenced material: tumor tissue, taken after neoadjuvant nivolumab, alone or with ipilimumab, at or shortly before surgery. The rearrangement links TRBV7-2 to TRBJ2-6; possibly TRBD1 for D (5 bases). The CDR3 reads CASSLDTSGANVLTF. Here the CDR3 DNA reads TGTGCCAGCAGCTTGGACACCTCTGGGGCCAACGTCCTGACTTTC. Drawing the rest from reference TRBV7-2 and TRBJ2-6, the complete variable domain is GAGVSQSPSNKVTEKGKDVELRCDPISGHTALYWYRQSLGQGLEFLIYFQGNSAPDKSGLPSDRFSAERTGGSVSTLTIQRTQQEDSAVYLCASSLDTSGANVLTFGAGSRLTVL.